What follows are 8 T cell receptor beta chains derived from one specimen sequenced in a study of blood T cells in healthy people across ages. With a J-beta primer mix and a sample-barcoded 5' primer, a second PCR ran about 6 to 11 cycles. TCRdb ran MiXCR on the 5' RACE reads and lists one entry per CDR3 protein. The table shows hundreds of thousands of distinct CDR3 sequences, with roughly 21% occurring only once. The sample taken for sequencing was blood. The receptors stem from a man in his 70s in good health.

This clonotype occurred a few times. V usage is TRBV28 and J usage is TRBJ2-5; no definite D call. Germline values: CDR1 MDHEN, CDR2 SYDVKM. The length of the CDR3 is 14 residues. V was shortened by 3 bases and J by 5 bases, with 13 bases between the two germline ends. CDR3 region: CASSLSGKQETQYF. In nucleotides, the CDR3 is TGTGCCAGCAGTTTGTCTGGAAAACAGGAGACCCAGTACTTC.

The rearrangement uses TRBV24-1 and TRBJ2-7; D perhaps matches TRBD1 (6 bases). The CDR3 is 15 residues long. V was pared by 4 bases and J by 2 bases, with 14 bases between. The V gene's germline CDR1 is KGHDR and CDR2 SFDVKD. The CDR3 sequence: CATSEKATGTYEQYF. The CDR3 coding sequence is TGTGCCACCAGTGAGAAAGCGACAGGAACCTACGAGCAGTACTTC.

The chain couples TRBV3-1 to TRBJ2-1, with D perhaps assigned TRBD1 or TRBD2 (5 bases each). In germline, CDR1 is LGHDT, CDR2 YNNKEL (reference sequence). This CDR3 is built from 15 residues. Trimming removed 4 bases from V and 5 bases from J, with 15 bases in between. The CDR3 DNA sequence: TGTGCCAGCAGCCTTGGGACCGTACCCAACAATGAGCAGTTCTTC. It is translated as CASSLGTVPNNEQFF.

Many counts were recorded for this clonotype. V and J are TRBV14 and TRBJ2-1; D possibly corresponds to TRBD2 (6 bases). CDR3 length equals 13 residues. Germline V gene sequence: CDR1 SGHDN, CDR2 FVKESK. V was clipped by 0 bases and J by 11 bases, with 11 bases between them. The DNA for the CDR3 is TGTGCCAGCAGCCAAGATCTACTAGCCAAGCAGTTCTTC. Its protein product is CASSQDLLAKQFF.

The chain employs TRBV6-5 and TRBJ2-5; D tentatively fits TRBD1 or TRBD2 (5 bases each). The J call is in doubt because the DNA end fits TRBJ2-7 better. The CDR3 covers 15 residues. Germline loops: CDR1 MNHEY, CDR2 SVGAGI. CDR3 amino acids: CASIPTGGLSYEQYF. As DNA, the CDR3 is TGTGCCAGCATTCCAACAGGCGGACTCTCCTACGAGCAGTACTTC.

V and J are TRBV5-5 and TRBJ2-1; tentative D call: TRBD1 (5 bases). The J call may be faulty, since TRBJ2-5 better matches the DNA end. Looked up from germline, CDR1 is SGHKS and CDR2 is YYEKEE (reference sequence). The CDR3 extends over 13 amino acids. CDR3 sequence (DNA): TGTGCCAGCACAAGGGGTGGCCAAGAGACCCAGTACTTC. Translating gives CASTRGGQETQYF.

V usage is TRBV15 and J usage is TRBJ1-5; TRBD1 aligns across 9 bases. The trim removed 8 bases at V and 5 bases at J, leaving 10 bases unmatched. The V gene's germline CDR1 is LNHNV and CDR2 YYDKDF (reference sequence). The CDR3 has 15 residues. CDR3 nucleotide sequence: TGTGCCACCGCGAAAACAGGGGGCATAGATCAGCCCCAGCATTTT. Encoded protein: CATAKTGGIDQPQHF.

To note about this clonotype: This may come from a read error, since a much larger clone is one base off. The V and J genes are TRBV29-1 and TRBJ1-2, with 11 bases lining up with TRBD1. The germline V gene has CDR1 SQVTM and CDR2 ANQGSEA. CDR3 length: 13 residues. CDR3 protein: CSASDRGHGGYAF. DNA for the CDR3: TGCAGCGCCTCGGACAGGGGGCATGGTGGCTACGCCTTC.